In its sample, the clone carrying this T cell receptor (beta chain) was seen many times. The target antigen is unknown. The TCR beta CDR3 region was amplified from genomic DNA, with two rounds of multiplex PCR being used for the amplification. For every TRBV and TRBJ gene, a specific primer was used in first-round PCR. From the multiplex PCR reads, TCRdb called clonotypes with MiXCR, one entry per CDR3 protein. The sample lists about 26,000 distinct CDR3 sequences; about 32% were seen once. There are 15 residues in the CDR3. Unmatched junction bases numbered 11, after V lost 3 bases and J lost 9 bases. Germline loops: CDR1 MDHEN, CDR2 SYDVKM. The entry originates in a study of prognosis after radiotherapy for stage I lung cancer. Study-wide context: Stereotactic body radiotherapy was never combined with concurrent therapy in any patient. The study, taken as a whole, reports: Between patients with and without metastases, TRBV and TRBJ gene usage reportedly differed.

This rearrangement joins TRBV28 to TRBJ2-1; 7 bases are a match to TRBD1. The TCR was taken from a donor over 45 with non-small cell lung cancer. Sequenced material: PBMCs, taken before or after stereotactic body radiation therapy (not recorded which). The CDR3 region has the DNA TGTGCCAGCAGTTTCTTCGGACAGGTTATAACTGAGCAGTTCTTC. Translation gives CASSFFGQVITEQFF.